This entry describes one TCR beta chain. Its specificity is unknown. Donors were healthy HIV-negative adults without recent acute infections or vaccinations. The CDR3 loop spans 11 amino acids. The V gene's germline CDR1 is MDHEN and CDR2 SYDVKM. This specimen belongs to a study of shared clonotypes between healthy human individuals. Study-level points and caveats: The four-donor shared clonotypes exceeded non-shared clonotypes in generation probability, with non-shared ones scoring lower. As a rule, naive subsets had a larger estimated richness than memory subsets.

Profiling relied on immunoSEQ multiplex PCR, and the TCRdb table lists in-frame clones only, not all of them. The top ten clones hold 0.6% to 0.7% of a sample with 950,000 to 1,100,000 clones, 78% of them seen once. The sequencing sample was made of memory CD4+ T cells from PBMCs. Subset: CD45RA-negative fraction. This clonotype was sampled from a man between 18 and 35 years old in good health. Some clones in this sample may be carry-over from other donors' samples. The genes are TRBV28 and TRBJ2-5; TRBD1 is a possible D gene (5 bases). The J call may be mistaken, given a closer DNA end match to TRBJ2-7. The chain's CDR3 is CATRQPYEQYF. DNA for the CDR3: TGTGCCACCCGACAGCCCTACGAGCAGTACTTC.